This section outlines one TCR beta chain sequence together with its context. V lost 2 bases and J lost 4, with 6 bases in between. Germline values: CDR1 SGHTA, CDR2 FQGNSA. There are 12 residues in the CDR3. This sample was taken from a study of cytomegalovirus exposure and HLA in healthy donors. It was with 60 Vbeta and 13 Jbeta primers that the PCR ran. Profiled with immunoSEQ multiplex PCR; TCRdb holds only in-frame clones, not every one. The sample table sets out some 110,000 clones. The receptor comes from a man aged 30 to 39 in good health and CMV-seronegative. This rearrangement joins TRBV7-2 to TRBJ2-7; tentatively, D is TRBD2 (5 bases). The sequenced sample was PBMCs. CDR3 loop: CASSLTRYEQYF. The DNA of the CDR3 is TGTGCCAGCAGCTTAACTAGATACGAGCAGTACTTC.